The rows below give T cell receptor beta chains drawn from one sample of a study of early T cells in non-severe SARS-CoV-2 infection. TCRdb processed the 5' RACE reads anew with MiXCR; each CDR3 protein has one entry. The table lists 32,000 or so distinct CDR3 sequences, over 8.5% of them singletons. Sequenced: whole blood. The receptors were sampled from an adult who was a healthcare worker with PCR-confirmed SARS-CoV-2 infection or an uninfected control (not recorded which). CDR3s include the opening cysteine and the closing phenylalanine or tryptophan. The D gene is left open where the match is weak. Part of the rows lack a size; the others show once, few, many or a class for expanded clones.

>TRBD1|TRBJ1-1|many|TRBV6-6
TGTGCCAGCAGTTACCCGGGACAGGGAACTGAAGCTTTCTTT
CASSYPGQGTEAFF
>TRBD1|TRBJ2-3|many|TRBV11-2
TGTGCCAGCAGCTCATTACAGGGGTCAGATACGCAGTATTTT
CASSSLQGSDTQYF
>NA|TRBJ2-5|many|TRBV12-3/TRBV12-4
TGTGCCAGCAGCCACCCTAGCGAAGAGACCCAGTACTTC
CASSHPSEETQYF
>TRBD2|TRBJ2-5|many|TRBV2
TGTGCCAGCAGGGGGGGACTAGCGTTCCAAGAGACCCAGTACTTC
CASRGGLAFQETQYF
>TRBD1|TRBJ2-3|NA|TRBV27
TGTGCCAGCAGTCTAACAGGGGGCGCCGCAGATACGCAGTATTTT
CASSLTGGAADTQYF
>NA|TRBJ2-3|many|TRBV19
TGTGCCAGTAGTAGTAGCAGTGCGAGCCGGACGCAGTATTTT
CASSSSSASRTQYF
>TRBD1|TRBJ2-3|many|TRBV19
TGTGCCAGTAGTCCAGGGGGACAGAGCACAGATACGCAGTATTTT
CASSPGGQSTDTQYF
>TRBD1|TRBJ1-5|many|TRBV16
TGTGCCAGCAGCCTCTTAACGGGACAGACACAGCCCCAGCATTTT
CASSLLTGQTQPQHF
>NA|TRBJ1-4|few|TRBV12-3/TRBV12-4
TGTGCCATCCGGTGGAGGGCGGCAACTAATGAAAAACTGTTTTTT
CAIRWRAATNEKLFF
>TRBD1|TRBJ2-5|many|TRBV6-2/TRBV6-3
TGTGCCAGCAGTGGGGGGGACAGGGGGTACCAAGAGACCCAGTACTTC
CASSGGDRGYQETQYF
>NA|TRBJ2-2|many|TRBV29-1
TGCAGCGTTGAAGAACAGCAATCCGGGGAGCTGTTTTTT
CSVEEQQSGELFF
>NA|TRBJ1-6|many|TRBV7-2
TGTGCCAGCACCCCGACAGCGAAAAATTCACCCCTCCACTTT
CASTPTAKNSPLHF
>TRBD2|TRBJ2-1|medium-sized|TRBV2
TGTGCCAGCAAGGTCCAGCGGGGGGGCAACAATGAGCAGTTCTTC
CASKVQRGGNNEQFF
>NA|TRBJ2-3|many|TRBV7-2
TGTGCCAGCGGAAGGGTCGTCACAGATACGCAGTATTTT
CASGRVVTDTQYF
>NA|TRBJ1-5|many|TRBV7-2
TGTGCCAGCAGCTTAGGGATGGGCCATCAGCCCCAGCATTTT
CASSLGMGHQPQHF
>NA|TRBJ1-2|many|TRBV7-2
TGTGCCAGCAGCCTACAGGCCTCTAACTATGGCTACACCTTC
CASSLQASNYGYTF
>NA|TRBJ1-1|many|TRBV7-3
TGTGCCAGCAGCTTGGGTACGGAGAACACTGAAGCTTTCTTT
CASSLGTENTEAFF
>TRBD1|TRBJ1-6|many|TRBV29-1
TGCAGCGCTGGGACAGGGCCTAATTCACCCCTCCACTTT
CSAGTGPNSPLHF
>NA|TRBJ1-2|NA|TRBV7-2
TGTGCCAGCAGCATACAGGTTTACTATGGCTACACCTTC
CASSIQVYYGYTF
>TRBD2|TRBJ2-1|few|TRBV10-3
TGTGCCATCAGGTTCGGCGGGGGGAAAATCAATGAGCAGTTCTTC
CAIRFGGGKINEQFF
>TRBD1|TRBJ2-7|NA|TRBV5-1
TGCGCCAGCAGCTTGTCTCCAGGATTGCCCGGGACAGCCTACGAGCAGTACTTC
CASSLSPGLPGTAYEQYF
>TRBD1|TRBJ2-7|once|TRBV9
TGTGCCAGCAGCGTAGCCTCGGACAGGGACTACGAGCAGTACTTC
CASSVASDRDYEQYF
>TRBD1|TRBJ1-2|many|TRBV18
TGTGCCAGCTCACCTGGGACAGGAGCACCCTATGGCTACACCTTC
CASSPGTGAPYGYTF
>NA|TRBJ1-2|few|TRBV12-3/TRBV12-4
TGTGCCAGCAGTAAAACGGTCTATGGCTACACCTTC
CASSKTVYGYTF
>TRBD2|TRBJ2-5|few|TRBV7-3
TGTGCCAGCAGCTTAAAAGCCCTAGCGGGGGGACAAGAGACCCAGTACTTC
CASSLKALAGGQETQYF
>TRBD1|TRBJ2-4|many|TRBV12-3/TRBV12-4
TGTGCCAGCAGGAAGGAACAGGGGGCCAAAAACATTCAGTACTTC
CASRKEQGAKNIQYF
>NA|TRBJ1-3|many|TRBV12-3/TRBV12-4
TGTGCCAGCAGCCTACAGAGTCCTGGAAACACCATATATTTT
CASSLQSPGNTIYF
>NA|TRBJ2-1|few|TRBV7-3
TGTGCCAGCAGCTTCAAGGGTAGCAATGAGCAGTTCTTC
CASSFKGSNEQFF
>NA|TRBJ1-1|NA|TRBV27
TGTGCCAGCAGTTTCACAGGGAACACTGAAGCTTTCTTT
CASSFTGNTEAFF
>NA|TRBJ2-1|NA|TRBV6-2/TRBV6-3
TGTGCCAGTCGGCAGGGGGGGTCTTCCAATGAGCAGTTCTTC
CASRQGGSSNEQFF
>TRBD2|TRBJ2-1|many|TRBV20-1
TGCAGTGCTCCCCTAGCGGGGATTACCTACAATGAGCAGTTCTTC
CSAPLAGITYNEQFF
>TRBD2|TRBJ2-1|NA|TRBV12-3/TRBV12-4
TGTGCCAGCAGCCCTAGCGGGCGGGATGAGCAGTTCTTC
CASSPSGRDEQFF
>NA|TRBJ2-1|many|TRBV19
TGTGCCAGTAGTATCAGTTCGACAGTCCCCTACAATGAGCAGTTCTTC
CASSISSTVPYNEQFF
>TRBD1|TRBJ2-2|NA|TRBV29-1
TGCAGCGTTCCCCGGACAGGGTCGGCCGGGGAGCTGTTTTTT
CSVPRTGSAGELFF
>NA|TRBJ2-2|many|TRBV5-1
TGCGCCAGCAGCTTGGACGGGGACACCGGGGAGCTGTTTTTT
CASSLDGDTGELFF
>TRBD1|TRBJ2-7|few|TRBV20-1
TGCAGTGCTTGGGACAGGGACAAGCAGTACTTC
CSAWDRDKQYF
>NA|TRBJ1-1|many|TRBV20-1
TGCCGATGCACAGGCGACTTGAACACTGAAGCTTTCTTT
CRCTGDLNTEAFF
>TRBD2|TRBJ2-1|few|TRBV9
TGTGCCAGCAGCCCCCTCGGGGGGAGCTCCTACAATGAGCAGTTCTTC
CASSPLGGSSYNEQFF
>NA|TRBJ2-7|few|TRBV27
TGTGCCAGCAGTTTTACAGAAGCCTACGAGCAGTACTTC
CASSFTEAYEQYF
>NA|TRBJ2-3|few|TRBV7-2
TGTGCCGGGGGGGCAGGAGATAAAGATACGCAGTATTTT
CAGGAGDKDTQYF
>NA|TRBJ2-5|many|TRBV6-2/TRBV6-3
TGTGCCAGCAATCAGGGCCGAGCCCAGTACTTC
CASNQGRAQYF
>NA|TRBJ2-7|many|TRBV3-1
TGTGCCAGCAGCCCTGAGAATTCTTACGAGCAGTACTTC
CASSPENSYEQYF
>NA|TRBJ2-7|many|TRBV29-1
TGCAGCGTTGATTCGGGGGCAAATCGTGAGCAGTACTTC
CSVDSGANREQYF
>NA|TRBJ2-5|NA|TRBV29-1
TGCAGCATTTCCGGGGGATACCAAGAGACCCAGTACTTC
CSISGGYQETQYF
>NA|TRBJ1-5|many|TRBV27
TGTGCCAGCAGTTTTCCGGGGACGTCAATGGTTTTT
CASSFPGTSMVF
>NA|TRBJ2-5|many|TRBV29-1
TGCAGCGTTGTTCGGGTTGAGACCCAGTACTTC
CSVVRVETQYF
>NA|TRBJ2-3|many|TRBV3-1
TGTGCCAGCAGAGGTCGGGGAGAGGCAGATACGCAGTATTTT
CASRGRGEADTQYF
>NA|TRBJ2-5|many|TRBV5-1
TGCGCCAGCAGCTTGGACCCGCCGGCGAGAGAGACCCAGTACTTC
CASSLDPPARETQYF
>NA|TRBJ2-6|few|TRBV7-9
TGTGCCAGCAGCTTAGCGGGAGCCTCTGGGGCCAACGTCCTGACTTTC
CASSLAGASGANVLTF
>NA|TRBJ2-7|NA|TRBV7-9
TGTGCCAGCAGCCCGCAATTGATGGCCCCCCGGTACTTC
CASSPQLMAPRYF
>NA|TRBJ2-1|NA|TRBV6-2/TRBV6-3
TGTGCCAGCAGATATGCCGGAGGGGGTGAGCAGTTCTTC
CASRYAGGGEQFF
>NA|TRBJ2-3|medium-sized|TRBV7-2
TGTGCCAGCAGCTTAGTGGTTAGCGCCGATACGCAGTATTTT
CASSLVVSADTQYF
>NA|TRBJ2-2|many|TRBV20-1
TGCAGTGCTAGCCACTCTTTGAACACCGGGGAGCTGTTTTTT
CSASHSLNTGELFF
>NA|TRBJ1-4|few|TRBV7-6
TGTGCCAGCAGCCCCGGACGGAATAATGAAAAACTGTTTTTT
CASSPGRNNEKLFF
>NA|TRBJ2-2|many|TRBV11-2
TGTGCCAGCAGGACTAGTGGCACCGGGGAGCTGTTTTTT
CASRTSGTGELFF
>NA|TRBJ2-4|NA|TRBV5-4
TGTGCCAGCAGCTTGGTGTCTCGCCGTCCCCCGGCTTTGGCCAAAAACATTCAGTACTTC
CASSLVSRRPPALAKNIQYF